These 26 T cell receptor beta chains share one sample of origin, sequenced in a study of vaccination effects on CD4 cells after COVID-19. Profiled with immunoSEQ multiplex PCR; TCRdb holds only in-frame clones, not every one. The sample carries around 83,000 clones, about 74% recorded once. Sequencing followed a ViraFEST assay step that expanded antigen-specific CD4+ T cells with viral peptide pools. Following culture for more than 9 days, CD4+ T cells were isolated. These receptors' antigens are unknown. The sequences come from CD4+ T cells from PBMCs cultured with HCoV-229E spike peptides, collected before COVID-19 vaccination. All receptors derive from a human donor who received a COVID-19 vaccine.

The V and J genes are TRBV7-3 and TRBJ2-7; D is unresolved. The CDR3 length is 9 residues. The ends were cut back, 11 bases at V and 6 bases at J, with 8 bases in the middle. From germline, CDR1 is SGHTA and CDR2 FQGTGA. DNA of the CDR3: TGTGCCGATCGGTGCGAGCAGTACGTC. Translated, it gives CADRCEQYV.

This clone was found once. The chain is built from TRBV12-5 and TRBJ2-2; 8 bases agree with TRBD2. CDR3 size: 15 residues. CDR1 and CDR2 from the germline V gene are LGHNT and FRNRAP. CDR3 DNA sequence: TGTGCCGTTCGGGGGGGGCCAACGAACACCGGGGAGCTGTTTTTT. Its protein is CAVRGGPTNTGELFF. The complete variable domain, with remaining parts taken from reference TRBV12-5 and TRBJ2-2, reads DARVTQTPRHKVTEMGQEVTMRCQPILGHNTVFWYRQTMMQGLELLAYFRNRAPLDDSGMPKDRFSAEMPDATLATLKIQPSEPRDSAVYFCAVRGGPTNTGELFFGEGSRLTVL.

The CDR3 loop is CASSRTRDYEQYV. As DNA, the CDR3 is TGTGCCAGCAGCCGGACTAGAGACTACGAGCAGTACGTC. V is TRBV7-8 and J is TRBJ2-7, with 7 bases matching TRBD2. V was clipped by 5 bases and J by 3 bases; unmatched bases: 4. The germline gives CDR1 SGHVS, CDR2 FQNEAQ. This CDR3 has 13 amino acids.

The genes are TRBV6-1 and TRBJ2-3, with a possible D match to TRBD1 (6 bases). The CDR3 loop spans 12 amino acids. Between the trimmed V and J ends, which lost 4 bases and 9 bases, there was a span of 11 bases. Germline V gene data show CDR1 as MNHNS and CDR2 as SASEGT. CDR3 coding DNA: TGTGCCAGCAGTGGACAGGATAAGACGCAGTATTTT. It translates to CASSGQDKTQYF.

This clone was observed a handful of times. The chain links TRBV6-5 to TRBJ2-2; D is possibly TRBD1 (6 bases). The V gene lost 2 bases and the J gene lost 0 bases, with 7 bases spanning the gap. The CDR3 has 15 amino acids. Germline V gene sequence: CDR1 MNHEY, CDR2 SVGAGI. CDR3 loop: CASSYRTANTGELFF. CDR3 bases: TGTGCCAGCAGTTACAGGACAGCGAACACCGGGGAGCTGTTTTTT.

This clone showed up just once. The rearrangement uses TRBV24-1 and TRBJ2-1, with 9 bases lining up with TRBD2. Germline assignment: CDR1 KGHDR and CDR2 SFDVKD. This CDR3 is built from 17 residues. V trimming: 4 bases; J trimming: 0 bases; junction bases outside the gene matches: 6. The CDR3 protein is CATSEASGGSSYNEQFF. CDR3 in DNA: TGTGCCACCAGTGAAGCGAGCGGGGGGAGCTCCTACAATGAGCAGTTCTTC.

This chain uses TRBV5-8 with TRBJ1-5; 8 bases line up with TRBD1. Germline lookup yields CDR1 SGHTS and CDR2 YDEGEE. V was clipped by 4 bases and J by 7 bases; unmatched bases: 7. The CDR3 consists of 14 residues. The CDR3 DNA sequence: TGTGCCAGCAGCGAGGGACAGGAAGGACAGCCCCAGCATTTT. Residues: CASSEGQEGQPQHF.

The chain joins TRBV30 to TRBJ2-3, with 9 bases that match TRBD2. With 5 bases clipped from V and 2 bases from J, the junction kept 14 bases outside the gene matches. The CDR3 contains 17 residues. In germline, CDR1 is GTSNPN, CDR2 SVGIG (reference sequence). As DNA, the CDR3 is TGTGCCTGGGTCGCGGGGGGGGCTGCGCGCTCCACAGATACGCAGTATTTT. Protein sequence: CAWVAGGAARSTDTQYF.

This clone was detected a few times. The V gene is TRBV5-5, the J gene TRBJ2-7; the D is unclear. V was pared by 0 bases and J by 6 bases, with 13 bases between. Germline lookup yields CDR1 SGHKS and CDR2 YYEKEE (reference sequence). CDR3 length: 14 residues. Here the CDR3 reads CASSLGPTTSEQYV. The CDR3 DNA follows: TGTGCCAGCAGCTTGGGGCCAACTACCTCCGAGCAGTACGTC.

The V and J genes are TRBV19 and TRBJ2-6; D unresolved. Trimming stripped 1 base from V and 3 bases from J, with 7 bases between. CDR3 length equals 15 residues. The V gene's germline CDR1 is LNHDA and CDR2 SQIVND (reference sequence). This CDR3 is CASSIVGFGANVLTF. The CDR3 DNA is TGTGCCAGTAGTATAGTAGGGTTTGGGGCCAACGTCCTGACTTTC.

Here the CDR3 DNA reads TGTGCCACCAGCAGAGATTATCAGCCCCAGCATTTT. Translating gives CATSRDYQPQHF. The chain employs TRBV15 and TRBJ1-5; D uncertain. CDR3 length: 12 amino acids. Germline V lookup: CDR1 LNHNV, CDR2 YYDKDF (reference sequence). V was trimmed by 0 bases and J by 5 bases, leaving 2 bases between them. Complete variable domain (other parts from reference TRBV15 and TRBJ1-5): DAMVIQNPRYQVTQFGKPVTLSCSQTLNHNVMYWYQQKSSQAPKLLFHYYDKDFNNEADTPDNFQSRRPNTSFCFLDIRSPGLGDTAMYLCATSRDYQPQHFGDGTRLSIL.

V usage is TRBV7-9 and J usage is TRBJ2-1; D is ambiguous. CDR1 is SEHNR and CDR2 is FQNEAQ in the germline V gene (reference sequence). CDR3 size: 15 residues. Between the trimmed V and J ends, which lost 5 bases and 0 bases, there was a span of 11 bases. CDR3 sequence (DNA): TGTGCCAGCAGCCCCCTCAAAGGCTCCTACAATGAGCAGTTCTTC. Translated: CASSPLKGSYNEQFF.

The CDR3 protein is CASSVSPCGGPSYEQYV. The CDR3 nucleotides read TGTGCCAGCAGCGTTTCCCCCTGCGGGGGGCCATCCTACGAGCAGTACGTC. J is TRBJ2-7 and V is TRBV7-9; 8 bases fit TRBD2. The CDR3 contains 17 residues. Germline V gives CDR1 SEHNR, CDR2 FQNEAQ (reference sequence). The ends lost 5 bases at V and 1 base at J; junction bases unmatched: 13.

The chain recombines TRBV29-1 with TRBJ2-2, with a possible D match to TRBD2 (5 bases). V gave up 0 bases and J gave up 5 bases, with 7 bases separating them. This CDR3 has 13 residues. Germline-derived CDR1 and CDR2 are SQVTM and ANQGSEA. CDR3 bases: TGCAGCGTTGAAGATTGGAGGACCGGGGAGCTGTTTTTT. Translation gives CSVEDWRTGELFF.

The chain recombines TRBV5-1 with TRBJ1-6, with a possible D match to TRBD1 (5 bases). From germline, CDR1 is SGHRS and CDR2 YFSETQ. The V end was cut by 0 bases, the J end by 7 bases, with 8 bases between. This CDR3 is 14 amino acids long. The CDR3 loop reads CASSLEGVNSPLHF. The DNA for the CDR3 is TGCGCCAGCAGCTTGGAAGGGGTGAATTCACCCCTCCACTTT.

V usage is TRBV3-1 (or the pseudogene TRBV3-2) and J usage is TRBJ2-5; 9 bases map to TRBD2. The CDR3 totals 16 residues. The trim removed 4 bases at V and 5 bases at J, leaving 11 bases unmatched. From germline, CDR1 is LGHDT and CDR2 YNNKEL (reference sequence). CDR3 DNA sequence: TGTGCCAGCAGCCGCGGGGGGGCTAATTCGAGGGAGACCCAGTACTTC. Translated: CASSRGGANSRETQYF.

V gene TRBV7-2 combines with J gene TRBJ2-1; 10 bases agree with TRBD2. The CDR3 length is 16 residues. Germline V gene sequence: CDR1 SGHTA, CDR2 FQGNSA. J gave up 7 bases and V 5 bases, and 11 bases lay outside the gene matches. The CDR3 sequence is CASSPKRGGQFNEQFF. The CDR3 nucleotides are TGTGCCAGCAGCCCAAAGCGGGGGGGCCAGTTTAATGAGCAGTTCTTC.

V is TRBV4-2 and J is TRBJ1-1, with 8 nucleotides matching TRBD1. The V gene's germline CDR1 is LGHNA and CDR2 YNFKEQ. The CDR3 totals 15 residues. J was trimmed by 3 bases and V by 0 bases; bases with no gene match: 3. The CDR3 sequence is CASSQDDRGDTEAFF. The CDR3 DNA follows: TGTGCCAGCAGCCAAGATGACAGGGGTGACACTGAAGCTTTCTTT.

V gene TRBV3-1 (or the pseudogene TRBV3-2) combines with J gene TRBJ2-1, with TRBD1 matching over 9 bases. With 8 bases clipped from V and 1 base from J, the junction kept 3 bases outside the gene matches. The germline V gene encodes CDR1 LGHDT and CDR2 YNNKEL (reference sequence). CDR3 length: 14 residues. This chain's CDR3 is CASQDRGSYNEQFF. The CDR3 DNA sequence: TGTGCCAGCCAGGACAGGGGTTCCTACAATGAGCAGTTCTTC.

The V call is TRBV12-3 or TRBV12-4, the J call TRBJ1-1; D remains ambiguous. The CDR3 has 13 residues. V lost 8 bases, J lost 1 base, and 11 bases lay in between. The CDR3 region is CASGRVANTEAFF. The CDR3 coding sequence is TGTGCCAGCGGGCGGGTGGCGAACACTGAAGCTTTCTTT.

V is TRBV30 and J is TRBJ1-2; 7 bases map to TRBD1. The germline CDR1 and CDR2 sequences are GTSNPN and SVGIG (reference sequence). The V segment lost 6 bases and the J segment 4 bases; nucleotides outside the gene matches: 8. The CDR3 covers 13 residues. CDR3 protein: CACYDRAVYGYTF. The CDR3 coding sequence is TGTGCCTGTTATGACAGGGCTGTCTATGGCTACACCTTC.

This clone was recorded a few times. The rearrangement joins TRBV5-6 to TRBJ1-2, with 7 bases lining up with TRBD1. Losses at the gene ends were 4 bases for V and 8 bases for J; bases not matched to a gene: 17. The CDR3 is 16 amino acids. The V gene's germline CDR1 is SGHDT and CDR2 YYEEEE. The chain's CDR3 is CASSIRWTGTDEGYTF. In nucleotides, the CDR3 is TGTGCCAGCAGCATAAGATGGACCGGGACAGATGAAGGCTACACCTTC. Full variable domain (rest looked up from reference TRBV5-6 and TRBJ1-2): DAGVTQSPTHLIKTRGQQVTLRCSPKSGHDTVSWYQQALGQGPQFIFQYYEEEERQRGNFPDRFSGHQFPNYSSELNVNALLLGDSALYLCASSIRWTGTDEGYTFGSGTRLTVV.

This chain joins TRBV20-1 and TRBJ1-1, with a possible D match to TRBD1 (6 bases). Trimming took 6 bases from V and 1 from J, leaving 6 bases between them. The CDR3 extends over 11 amino acids. Looked up from germline, CDR1 is DFQATT and CDR2 is SNEGSKA (reference sequence). CDR3 DNA: TGCAGTGCGGACAGGAACACTGAAGCTTTCTTT. This sequence encodes CSADRNTEAFF.

The rearrangement uses TRBV4-1 and TRBJ2-5; D is unresolved. CDR3 length equals 16 residues. Germline V CDR1 and CDR2: MGHRA, YSYEKL. Trimming pared 1 base from V and 2 bases from J, leaving 14 bases between. CDR3 sequence reads: CASSQVGFAIQETQYF. In DNA form, the CDR3 reads TGCGCCAGCAGCCAAGTGGGTTTCGCGATTCAAGAGACCCAGTACTTC.

The V gene is TRBV11-3, the J gene TRBJ2-5; TRBD1 aligns across 11 bases. Germline trimming cut 6 bases from V and 5 bases from J; bases unmatched to any gene: 8. This CDR3 is 15 amino acids long. CDR1 is SGHNT and CDR2 is YENEEA in the germline V gene. CDR3 residues: CASSPGQGAWETQYF. Written as DNA, the CDR3 is TGTGCCAGCAGTCCCGGACAGGGGGCGTGGGAGACCCAGTACTTC.

This chain uses TRBV9 with TRBJ1-4; D ambiguous. The V gene lost 3 bases and the J gene lost 8 bases, with 14 bases spanning the gap. Germline V gives CDR1 SGDLS, CDR2 YYNGEE. The CDR3 has 14 residues. The chain's CDR3 is CASSGGFEREKLFF. The CDR3 DNA reads TGTGCCAGCAGCGGGGGTTTCGAAAGGGAAAAACTGTTTTTT.